This TCR beta chain was documented in a study of blood T cell repertoires in COVID-19. Study-wide context: The origin of the acute and convalescent COVID-19 samples was the United States, Italy and Spain.

Here immunoSEQ multiplex PCR was the method, and the copy in TCRdb shows in-frame clones only, minus some. Of around 130,000 clones in the sample, around 77% are singletons; the top ten hold 10% to 11%. This clone was detected a few times. V shed 5 bases and J shed 4 bases, with 11 bases lying between them. Germline assignment: CDR1 MNHEY and CDR2 SVGAGI. The CDR3 contains 13 residues. The rearrangement uses TRBV6-5 and TRBJ1-2; tentative D call: TRBD1 (6 bases). Input material: peripheral blood. The sequence was collected from a human donor in a cohort sampled during active COVID-19. CDR3 protein: CASSTRDTYGYTF. CDR3 nucleotide sequence: TGTGCCAGCAGTACCCGGGACACCTATGGCTACACCTTC.